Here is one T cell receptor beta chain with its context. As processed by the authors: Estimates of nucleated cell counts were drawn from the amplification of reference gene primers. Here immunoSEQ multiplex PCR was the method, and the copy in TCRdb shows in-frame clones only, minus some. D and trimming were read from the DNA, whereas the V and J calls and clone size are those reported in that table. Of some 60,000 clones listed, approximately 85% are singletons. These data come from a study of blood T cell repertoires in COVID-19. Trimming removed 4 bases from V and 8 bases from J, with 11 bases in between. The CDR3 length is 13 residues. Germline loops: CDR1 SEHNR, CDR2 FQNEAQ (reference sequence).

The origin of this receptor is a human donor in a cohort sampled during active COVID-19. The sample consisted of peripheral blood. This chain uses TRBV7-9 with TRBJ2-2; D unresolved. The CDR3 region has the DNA TGTGCCAGCAGCTCACAGCTTGCTGGGGAGCTGTTTTTT. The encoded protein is CASSSQLAGELFF.